This T cell receptor (beta chain) was recorded in a study of cytotoxic CD8 clonotypes in ibrutinib-treated CLL. Whole-study context: Partial responders roughly 25, complete 2; roughly 12 progressed and around 15 stayed in remission by median roughly 6 years.

Assay: immunoSEQ multiplex PCR; the TCRdb copy retains only in-frame clones and omits some. Of more than 11,000 clones in the sample, about two thirds were seen once. This CDR3 comprises 11 residues. Germline V gene data show CDR1 as MNHNY and CDR2 as SVGAGI (reference sequence). Trimming left V 2 bases short and J 16 bases short, with 12 bases between. Overall study findings and caveats: T-cell clonality at baseline went above that of age-matched healthy donors and rose and fell with circulating CD8+ T-cell counts. Increased clonality at ibrutinib response gave way to a return toward baseline at progression.

The table lists this clone with a few counts. The antigen remains unidentified. The chain recombines TRBV6-6 with TRBJ2-4, with D uncertain. This clonotype originated in a human donor with chronic lymphocytic leukemia. The specimen comprised PBMCs, sampled before ibrutinib treatment. The CDR3, as DNA: TGTGCCAGCAGTTACGCGACAAACCCTTACTTC. Residues: CASSYATNPYF.